The 16 T cell receptor beta chains listed next were all sequenced from one sample in a study of PD-L1 blockade in urothelial cancer. This sample's time point: pretreatment peripheral blood. TCRdb keeps only in-frame clones here, not all; method: immunoSEQ multiplex PCR. The sample records under 50,000 clones, around four fifths being singletons. Material: PBMCs, obtained around atezolizumab (anti-PD-L1) treatment. These receptors originate from a man aged 45-65 years with urothelial cancer.

The rearrangement joins TRBV15 to TRBJ2-4; 8 positions agree with TRBD2. Germline CDR1 is LNHNV and CDR2 is YYDKDF (reference sequence). The CDR3 consists of 15 residues. The V gene end was trimmed by 5 bases and the J gene end by 9 bases; junction bases not matched to a gene: 12. The CDR3 sequence: CATSPGSGGRSIQYF. The CDR3, as DNA: TGTGCCACCAGCCCTGGTTCGGGGGGGCGGAGCATTCAGTACTTC.

The chain uses TRBV7-9 and TRBJ2-1; 9 nucleotides match TRBD2. V was pared by 2 bases and J by 10 bases, with 9 bases of the junction left unmatched. This CDR3 contains 15 residues. In germline, CDR1 is SEHNR, CDR2 FQNEAQ (reference sequence). In nucleotides, the CDR3 is TGTGCCAGCAGCTTACTCTTAGCGGGAGTGGGCGAGCAGTTCTTC. This gives the protein CASSLLLAGVGEQFF.

V usage is TRBV19 and J usage is TRBJ1-2; 7 bases match TRBD1. The CDR3 has 14 residues. In germline, CDR1 is LNHDA, CDR2 SQIVND (reference sequence). The J segment lost 8 bases and the V segment lost 9 bases, leaving 15 bases of the junction unmatched. In DNA, the CDR3 is TGTGCCAGCCAGGGACAGTCCCTAGTGAGGGGCTACACCTTC. Its translation is CASQGQSLVRGYTF.

This chain joins TRBV11-2 and TRBJ2-1, with D tentatively TRBD1 (6 bases). The CDR3 is 13 residues long. Trimming cost V 5 bases and J 6 bases, with 11 bases left between them. The germline V gene has CDR1 SGHAT and CDR2 FQNNGV. The DNA of the CDR3 is TGTGCCAGCAGCCTAACAGGGTCCAATGAGCAGTTCTTC. Residues: CASSLTGSNEQFF.

This clone was recorded a few times. The rearrangement joins TRBV6-6 to TRBJ2-7; TRBD1 is a possible D gene (6 bases). Deletions cut 0 bases from V and 7 bases from J, with 7 bases between. Germline V gives CDR1 MNHNY, CDR2 SVGAGI (reference sequence). This CDR3 comprises 12 residues. The CDR3 DNA sequence: TGTGCCAGCAGTTACTCAGGGGGAGAGCAGTACGTC. Encoded protein: CASSYSGGEQYV.

Only one count was recorded for this clone. The rearrangement uses TRBV30 and TRBJ2-1, with a possible D match to TRBD2 (6 bases). Trimming left V 2 bases short and J 10 bases short, with 15 bases between. This CDR3 has 13 residues. Germline V gene lookup returns CDR1 GTSNPN and CDR2 SVGIG (reference sequence). DNA for the CDR3: TGTGCCTGGAGTTCCCCGGGACTCCGAGAGCAGTTCTTC. It yields the protein CAWSSPGLREQFF.

This clone was observed a single time. The chain links TRBV7-2 to TRBJ2-2; D unresolved. The CDR3 totals 16 residues. Germline CDR1 is SGHTA and CDR2 is FQGNSA. V shed 6 bases and J shed 0 bases, with 14 bases lying between them. The CDR3 region is CASRPLSRTNTGELFF. In nucleotides, the CDR3 is TGTGCCAGCAGACCCCTGTCGCGGACGAACACCGGGGAGCTGTTTTTT.

V usage is TRBV7-2 and J usage is TRBJ2-4, with D maybe TRBD2 (5 bases). Trimming pared 6 bases from V and 0 bases from J, leaving 9 bases between. The germline gives CDR1 SGHTA, CDR2 FQGNSA. The CDR3 has 14 amino acids. The CDR3 loop reads CASRRVGAKNIQYF. The CDR3, as DNA: TGTGCCAGCAGGAGGGTAGGAGCCAAAAACATTCAGTACTTC.

The chain links TRBV27 to TRBJ2-4, with a weak D call TRBD1 (6 bases). The CDR3 sequence is 16 residues long. In germline, CDR1 is MNHEY, CDR2 SMNVEV (reference sequence). Trimming stripped 5 bases from V and 0 bases from J, with 14 bases between. The chain's CDR3 is CASSVQGSLAKNIQYF. CDR3 DNA sequence: TGTGCCAGCAGTGTACAGGGATCCTTAGCCAAAAACATTCAGTACTTC.

The J gene is TRBJ1-4, the V gene TRBV19, with D hard to call. Germline V gene lookup returns CDR1 LNHDA and CDR2 SQIVND (reference sequence). The CDR3 totals 15 residues. V was shortened by 6 bases and J by 0 bases, with 11 bases between the two germline ends. CDR3 nucleotide sequence: TGTGCCAGTAGCCTACGATCCTCAACTAATGAAAAACTGTTTTTT. Its protein is CASSLRSSTNEKLFF.

J is TRBJ1-4 and V is TRBV6-1, with no clear D. CDR1 MNHNS and CDR2 SASEGT come from the germline V gene. Trimming removed 2 bases at V and 2 bases at J, with 12 bases between. The CDR3 covers 16 residues. This CDR3 is CASSEMAGRTNEKLFF. Written as DNA, the CDR3 is TGTGCCAGCAGTGAAATGGCAGGTCGGACTAATGAAAAACTGTTTTTT.

This chain uses TRBV5-1 with TRBJ2-3, with TRBD1 matching over 8 bases. Germline V gene lookup returns CDR1 SGHRS and CDR2 YFSETQ. V trimming: 0 bases; J trimming: 2 bases; junction bases outside the gene matches: 2. The CDR3 length is 15 residues. CDR3 loop: CASSLAGGFTDTQYF. CDR3 nucleotides: TGCGCCAGCAGCTTGGCAGGGGGCTTCACAGATACGCAGTATTTT.

V is TRBV7-9 and J is TRBJ1-6, with D perhaps TRBD1 (6 bases). The V end was cut by 1 base, the J end by 9 bases, with 10 bases between. CDR3 length equals 14 residues. In germline, CDR1 is SEHNR, CDR2 FQNEAQ (reference sequence). The CDR3 DNA follows: TGTGCCAGCAGCTTAGGACAGGTCTTTTCACCCCTCCACTTT. Translation: CASSLGQVFSPLHF.

V usage is TRBV18 and J usage is TRBJ2-2; D may be TRBD2 (6 bases). Germline loops: CDR1 KGHSH, CDR2 LQKENI. CDR3 length equals 15 residues. V lost 3 bases, J lost 4 bases, and 12 bases lay in between. In nucleotides, the CDR3 is TGTGCCAGCTCACCGGTAAAGGGAGGCACCGGGGAGCTGTTTTTT. This codes for CASSPVKGGTGELFF.

This clone was seen just once. V gene TRBV9 combines with J gene TRBJ1-2; unclear D gene. This CDR3 contains 15 residues. Trimming pared 4 bases from V and 4 bases from J, leaving 17 bases between. The germline V gene encodes CDR1 SGDLS and CDR2 YYNGEE. CDR3 coding DNA: TGTGCCAGCAGCCTTTCAGCGGTTTTCGGCTATGGCTACACCTTC. It encodes CASSLSAVFGYGYTF.

This chain joins TRBV5-1 and TRBJ2-7; the D gene is possibly TRBD2 (5 bases). The V end lost 3 bases, the J end lost 2 bases, and 9 bases lay between the germline ends. Germline loops: CDR1 SGHRS, CDR2 YFSETQ. The length of the CDR3 is 13 residues. The CDR3 sequence is CASSSGGTYEQYF. The DNA of the CDR3 is TGCGCCAGCAGCTCCGGAGGTACCTACGAGCAGTACTTC.